This passage covers 12 T cell receptor beta chains from one sample sequenced in a study of T-cell reconstitution after alpha-beta-depleted transplantation in children. Preparation of the TCRbeta library was carried out with unique molecular identifiers. TCRdb reprocessed the PCR reads with MiXCR, giving one entry per CDR3 protein. Of approximately 340,000 distinct CDR3 sequences listed, around 10% were seen once; the top ten hold under 3%. Source: PBMCs from the stem cell graft donor, taken from the stem cell graft. These receptors were obtained from a human donor who donated a stem cell graft to a child with acute lymphoblastic leukemia.

This clonotype was recorded many times. The chain employs TRBV4-1 and TRBJ2-7; TRBD2 is a possible D gene (6 bases). In germline, CDR1 is MGHRA, CDR2 YSYEKL. V was trimmed by 4 bases and J by 1 base, leaving 11 bases between them. The CDR3 is 14 amino acids. The CDR3 region has the DNA TGCGCCAGCAGCCCTTTTGGAGGGTCCTACGAGCAGTACTTC. Translation gives CASSPFGGSYEQYF.

This rearrangement joins TRBV11-1 to TRBJ2-7, with D possibly TRBD2 on 5 matching bases. The germline gives CDR1 SGHAT, CDR2 FQDESV (reference sequence). This CDR3 is 13 amino acids long. The V and J ends lost 5 bases and 5 bases respectively, with 13 bases between them. Here the CDR3 DNA reads TGTGCCAGCAGCGTCACCCTCGGGGACGAGCAGTACTTC. It specifies CASSVTLGDEQYF.

The chain uses TRBV25-1 and TRBJ2-1; TRBD1 agrees at 7 bases. V dropped 7 bases and J dropped 9; count of bases not matched to a gene: 15. There are 15 residues in the CDR3. The germline gives CDR1 MGHDK, CDR2 SYGVNS. The CDR3 coding sequence is TGTGCCAGCAAGAATACCGGGTCAGGGGGTACTGAGCAGTTCTTC. It codes for CASKNTGSGGTEQFF.

This clonotype was detected ten times or more. The chain combines TRBV5-1 with TRBJ2-7, with 10 bases matching TRBD1. This CDR3 has 16 amino acids. The ends lost 4 bases at V and 5 bases at J; junction bases unmatched: 12. CDR1 SGHRS and CDR2 YFSETQ come from the germline V gene. Here the CDR3 reads CASSPTGTGVSHEQYF. CDR3 nucleotides: TGCGCCAGCAGCCCCACCGGGACAGGGGTTTCCCACGAGCAGTACTTC. Filled out from reference TRBV5-1 and TRBJ2-7, the complete variable domain reads KAGVTQTPRYLIKTRGQQVTLSCSPISGHRSVSWYQQTPGQGLQFLFEYFSETQRNKGNFPGRFSGRQFSNSRSEMNVSTLELGDSALYLCASSPTGTGVSHEQYFGPGTRLTVT.

The V call is TRBV27, the J call TRBJ1-6; D unresolved. This CDR3 region has 14 residues. Deletions cut 5 bases from V and 9 bases from J, with 14 bases between. The germline V gene encodes CDR1 MNHEY and CDR2 SMNVEV (reference sequence). CDR3 nucleotides: TGTGCCAGCAGTCTCGACGGACTAACTTCACCCCTCCACTTT. As protein: CASSLDGLTSPLHF.

This clonotype was observed a handful of times. The chain employs TRBV7-9 and TRBJ2-1; D uncertain. V gave up 0 bases and J gave up 6 bases, with 3 bases separating them. The CDR3 runs 12 residues. Per the germline V gene, CDR1 is SEHNR and CDR2 is FQNEAQ (reference sequence). For the CDR3, the DNA is TGTGCCAGCAGCTTAGCCAGCAATGAGCAGTTCTTC. Its translation: CASSLASNEQFF.

Of note for this clonotype: One junction end disagrees with the germline gene, perhaps due to a read error. The chain uses TRBV7-8 and TRBJ2-7; weak D call: TRBD2 (6 bases). This CDR3 is built from 15 residues. The germline V gene has CDR1 SGHVS and CDR2 FQNEAQ. CDR3 nucleotides: TGTGCCAGCAGCTTAGACCCGCGGGGCAGCTACGGGCAGTACTTC. Its translation is CASSLDPRGSYGQYF.

This clonotype has a count of ten or more. The rearrangement links TRBV27 to TRBJ1-4; 9 nucleotides agree with TRBD1. The J segment lost 7 bases and the V segment lost 2 bases, leaving 14 bases of the junction unmatched. Germline V gene sequence: CDR1 MNHEY, CDR2 SMNVEV (reference sequence). This CDR3 is built from 18 residues. In nucleotides, the CDR3 is TGTGCCAGCAGTTTAAAGGGACAGGGACTAGGCTGGGGTGAAAAACTGTTTTTT. Residues: CASSLKGQGLGWGEKLFF.

This clonotype has only a few counts. The V call is TRBV20-1, the J call TRBJ2-5; 7 nucleotides match TRBD2. J lost 1 base, V lost 2 bases, and 1 base had no gene match. CDR3 length: 13 residues. CDR1 DFQATT and CDR2 SNEGSKA come from the germline V gene (reference sequence). As DNA, the CDR3 is TGCAGTGCTAGACTAGCGGCCCAAGAGACCCAGTACTTC. Translation gives CSARLAAQETQYF.

The rearrangement joins TRBV7-6 to TRBJ2-7, with a tentative D call TRBD1 (6 bases). Germline V gene lookup returns CDR1 SGHVS and CDR2 FNYEAQ. V lost 4 bases and J 4 bases, leaving 11 bases between the germline ends. The CDR3 has 13 residues. CDR3 DNA sequence: TGTGCCAGCAGCTCTGGACAGTTATACGAGCAGTACTTC. It yields the protein CASSSGQLYEQYF.

The chain combines TRBV29-1 with TRBJ2-2; perhaps TRBD1 as D (5 bases). The CDR3 runs to 17 residues. Germline CDR1 reads SQVTM; CDR2 reads ANQGSEA. Trimming stripped 6 bases from V and 0 bases from J, with 20 bases between. CDR3: CSVGSEIGDTNTGELFF. The CDR3 region has the DNA TGCAGCGTCGGGTCGGAGATAGGGGATACGAACACCGGGGAGCTGTTTTTT.

This chain joins TRBV28 and TRBJ1-2; D possibly corresponds to TRBD1 (5 bases). From germline, CDR1 is MDHEN and CDR2 SYDVKM. CDR3 length: 12 amino acids. V lost 7 bases and J 8 bases, leaving 14 bases between the germline ends. In DNA form, the CDR3 reads TGTGCCAGCATGAGCCAGGGCCACGGCTACACCTTC. Protein: CASMSQGHGYTF.